This TCR beta chain was observed in a study of blood T cell repertoires in COVID-19. Study overall: Acute-phase and convalescent COVID-19 samples originated in the United States, Italy and Spain. In each case, the material was cDNA or gDNA derived from T cells, B-cell-depleted T cells, or PBMCs.

During active infection, Seattle patients enrolled and were then monitored through disease. Original processing methods: Researchers report that nucleated cell counts were estimated from reference gene primer amplification. Sequenced by immunoSEQ multiplex PCR; TCRdb stores in-frame clones only, minus some. V and J calls and clone size are copied from that table; D and trimming were computed from the DNA. The data hold about 300,000 clones, with less than 85% observed a single time. This CDR3 has 14 residues. Germline V CDR1 and CDR2: MNHEY, SVGAGI. J was trimmed by 5 bases and V by 10 bases; bases with no gene match: 13.

V and J are TRBV6-5 and TRBJ2-7; 8 positions agree with TRBD1. Sequenced: peripheral blood. This clonotype was obtained from a human donor with COVID-19, enrolled during active disease. The donor label of this sample is uncertain. CDR3 protein: CATIGLGTGNEQYF. CDR3 DNA sequence: TGTGCCACCATAGGACTCGGGACAGGCAACGAGCAGTACTTC.